This is a list of T cell receptor beta chains from one sample in a study of T cells in Graves' hyperthyroidism and ophthalmopathy. MiXCR, applied by TCRdb to the multiplex PCR reads, yields one record per CDR3 protein. The sample lists fewer than 650,000 distinct CDR3 sequences; 14% were seen once. The sequencing input was blood. These TCRs come from a woman under 30 with Graves' ophthalmopathy. Both conserved end residues are part of each CDR3. A D gene is named only where the DNA matches it firmly. Not every row has a clone size; where given, it reads once, few, many or a size class.

DNA	CDR3	V	D	size	J
TGCGCCAGCAGCCCAGACCCACAGGACAATCAGCCCCAGCATTTT	CASSPDPQDNQPQHF	TRBV4-3	.	many	TRBJ1-5
TGTGCCAGCAGTTACGGGCGGAGACTCAAAAACATTCAGTACTTC	CASSYGRRLKNIQYF	TRBV6-2/TRBV6-3	.	many	TRBJ2-4
TGTGCCAGCAGTTTTCTGCGCACAGATACGCAGTATTTT	CASSFLRTDTQYF	TRBV12-3/TRBV12-4	.	many	TRBJ2-3
TGTGCCAGCTCCCCCGGACAGGGGGCCTTCGGCTACACCTTC	CASSPGQGAFGYTF	TRBV27	TRBD1	.	TRBJ1-2
TGTGCCAGCAACTTACAGGGTTCCACAGATACGCAGTATTTT	CASNLQGSTDTQYF	TRBV2	.	many	TRBJ2-3
TGTGCCAGCTCACCTTTTGACGGGATCACAGATACGCAGTATTTT	CASSPFDGITDTQYF	TRBV18	.	.	TRBJ2-3
TGTGCCAGCAGCTTAGGGTCTAGCCTGGACGAGCAGTACTTC	CASSLGSSLDEQYF	TRBV11-2	.	many	TRBJ2-7
TGTGCCAGTAGTATGGGGACTGGACATATGTCCCAGTACTTC	CASSMGTGHMSQYF	TRBV19	.	.	TRBJ2-5
TGTGCCAGCAGCGCAAGACAACTAGCAACTAATGAAAAACTGTTTTTT	CASSARQLATNEKLFF	TRBV9	.	few	TRBJ1-4
TGTGCCAGCAGCCGACTCACGGGGCGGGGGGGACTGGATACGCAGTATTTT	CASSRLTGRGGLDTQYF	TRBV3-1	TRBD2	many	TRBJ2-3
TGTGCCAGCGCACTGGCAGGGACCTCCTACGAGCAGTACTTC	CASALAGTSYEQYF	TRBV27	.	many	TRBJ2-7
TGTGCCAGCTCACCGTACGCTCTACTGGGACAGGGGGTCTCCTACAATGAGCAGTTCTTC	CASSPYALLGQGVSYNEQFF	TRBV18	TRBD1	few	TRBJ2-1
TGTGCCAGCAGCTTAGGTCCGGGATCACACGAGCAGTACTTC	CASSLGPGSHEQYF	TRBV7-8	.	many	TRBJ2-7
TGTGCCTGGAGTACCGGGGTGAGCTCCTACGGGCAGTACTTC	CAWSTGVSSYGQYF	TRBV30	.	.	TRBJ2-7
TGTGCCAGCAGGGCCCCGGGACAGGGCAATCAGCCCCAGCATTTT	CASRAPGQGNQPQHF	TRBV7-3	TRBD1	.	TRBJ1-5
TGTGCCAGCAGCCCTGGCGGGGCGAGAGACAGGGCTTTCAACTATGGCTACACCTTC	CASSPGGARDRAFNYGYTF	TRBV7-2	TRBD1	few	TRBJ1-2
TGTGCCAGCAGTTGGCACCGGGGGGGTCAACCGAATGAGCAGTTCTTC	CASSWHRGGQPNEQFF	TRBV12-3/TRBV12-4	TRBD2	many	TRBJ2-1
TGCAGCGTTTCCCAGAGTAGCTCCTACGAGCAGTACTTC	CSVSQSSSYEQYF	TRBV29-1	.	.	TRBJ2-7
TGTGCCAGCAGCGTAGGGGGGGGCGTTACAGGGACTGAAGCTTTCTTT	CASSVGGGVTGTEAFF	TRBV9	.	.	TRBJ1-1
TGTGCCACCAGTGACTTCACCGAGATACCCCCGGTTACGCAGTATTTT	CATSDFTEIPPVTQYF	TRBV24-1	.	many	TRBJ2-3
TGTGCCAGCAGCTCCAACCCATGGGGGAGCTCTGGAAACACCATATATTTT	CASSSNPWGSSGNTIYF	TRBV7-9	.	few	TRBJ1-3
TGCAGCGTTGAAGACGCCAGGGGGCAGTTCTTC	CSVEDARGQFF	TRBV29-1	.	.	TRBJ2-1
TGTGCCAGCAGCATCCTTTTTGGGCAGAACACTGAAGCTTTCTTT	CASSILFGQNTEAFF	TRBV11-2	.	many	TRBJ1-1
TGCGCCAGCAGCCCAGGGATAACCGCTAGCGGGAGGTACAATGAGCAGTTCTTC	CASSPGITASGRYNEQFF	TRBV4-1	TRBD2	few	TRBJ2-1
TGTGCCAGCAGCCCCTGGGCGGCGGTATACAATGAGCAGTTCTTC	CASSPWAAVYNEQFF	TRBV12-3/TRBV12-4	.	many	TRBJ2-1
TGTGCCACCAGCCACCCCGACAGGGGAGGGGGCACCGGGGAGCTGTTTTTT	CATSHPDRGGGTGELFF	TRBV24-1	.	many	TRBJ2-2
TGTGCCAGCAGGTTTCTGAACACTGAAGCTTTCTTT	CASRFLNTEAFF	TRBV12-3/TRBV12-4	.	many	TRBJ1-1
TGTGCCATCAGTAATAGGGTTGGGGCCAACGTCCTGACTTTC	CAISNRVGANVLTF	TRBV10-3	.	many	TRBJ2-6
TGTGCCAGCAGTTACCGGACTAGCGGGCTTAATGAGCAGTTCTTC	CASSYRTSGLNEQFF	TRBV6-2/TRBV6-3	TRBD2	many	TRBJ2-1
TGTGCCAGCAGCTTAGTACCTGCCGGAAGCGGCGCGGAGCAGTTCTTC	CASSLVPAGSGAEQFF	TRBV7-2	.	many	TRBJ2-1
TGTGCCAGCAGTCCCCTGGACGGTTTCAAAAACATTCAGTACTTC	CASSPLDGFKNIQYF	TRBV28	.	many	TRBJ2-4
TGTGCCAGTAGTATCGAAGGGGGTAATTTTGTGTATCAGCCCCAGCATTTT	CASSIEGGNFVYQPQHF	TRBV19	.	few	TRBJ1-5
TGTGCCAGCAGCGACCTGGCGGGGACAGGGTCCTACACCTTC	CASSDLAGTGSYTF	TRBV9	TRBD1	few	TRBJ1-2
TGCGCCAGCAGCGCGCACGAGGGCCCCCAAGAGACCCAGTACTTC	CASSAHEGPQETQYF	TRBV4-3	.	few	TRBJ2-5
TGCAGCGTTGCAGGGGGGAGCTCCTACAATGAGCAGTTCTTC	CSVAGGSSYNEQFF	TRBV29-1	.	few	TRBJ2-1
TGCAGCGTTGTTGCCGGGACCCACTCTGGAAACACCATATATTTT	CSVVAGTHSGNTIYF	TRBV29-1	.	few	TRBJ1-3
TGTGCCGTGGGCGGGAGGGACTCCTACAATGAGCAGTTCTTC	CAVGGRDSYNEQFF	TRBV3-1	TRBD2	many	TRBJ2-1
TGTGCCAGCAGTTCACAGGATCCGGCCTTTTACGAGCAGTACTTC	CASSSQDPAFYEQYF	TRBV6-2/TRBV6-3	.	.	TRBJ2-7
TGTGCCAGCAGTCGGGCGATTCAGGGGAATGAAAAACTGTTTTTT	CASSRAIQGNEKLFF	TRBV28	.	many	TRBJ1-4
TGTGCCAGCAGCCCGGACTACGAGCAGTACTTC	CASSPDYEQYF	TRBV7-8	.	many	TRBJ2-7
TGTGCCAGCAGTGAAGGACTAGCGGTTAACCTAGGGACCAAAAACATTCAGTACTTC	CASSEGLAVNLGTKNIQYF	TRBV27	TRBD2	many	TRBJ2-4
TGTGCCAGTAGTTCCCACCGGGACGCCCTCGAAGCTTTCTTT	CASSSHRDALEAFF	TRBV19	.	.	TRBJ1-1
TGTGCCAGAAATCCGGGACAGGGGGCTAACACCGGGGAGCTGTTTTTT	CARNPGQGANTGELFF	TRBV2	TRBD1	many	TRBJ2-2
TGTGCCAGCAGCTTGGTGGAGGGCCCACATGAAGCTTTCTTT	CASSLVEGPHEAFF	TRBV5-6	.	few	TRBJ1-1
TGCAGCGTTGAAGGGGCTAGCGGGAGTGGAGATACGCAGTATTTT	CSVEGASGSGDTQYF	TRBV29-1	TRBD2	many	TRBJ2-3
TGTGCCAGCAGCCCAGGCGCGACCTCCTACGAGCAGTACTTC	CASSPGATSYEQYF	TRBV11-2	.	many	TRBJ2-7
TGTGCCAGCAGCCTCCCCCGGGACACAGGGTACAATGAGCAGTTCTTC	CASSLPRDTGYNEQFF	TRBV5-6	.	few	TRBJ2-1
TGTGCCAGCCGCCCCCCAGGGAACACTGAAGCTTTCTTT	CASRPPGNTEAFF	TRBV12-3/TRBV12-4	.	.	TRBJ1-1
TGTGCCAGCAGTTTTATCCAGACCGGCGGTACTAATGAAAAACTGTTTTTT	CASSFIQTGGTNEKLFF	TRBV27	.	many	TRBJ1-4
TGTGCCAGCAGCTTAGTCGTGACTAGCGGGTACTCCTACGAGCAGTACTTC	CASSLVVTSGYSYEQYF	TRBV11-2	TRBD2	.	TRBJ2-7
TGTGCCAGCAGCAAAGGGGAGACGGTAAACATTCAGTACTTC	CASSKGETVNIQYF	TRBV28	.	.	TRBJ2-4
TGTGCCACCAGTGACCCACGCAGGGTGGAGGAGACCCAGTACTTC	CATSDPRRVEETQYF	TRBV24-1	.	many	TRBJ2-5
TGTGCCAGCAGTTTAGAGCGCGGACAGGGGCTACCCTACGAGCAGTACTTC	CASSLERGQGLPYEQYF	TRBV12-3/TRBV12-4	TRBD1	many	TRBJ2-7
TGCGCCAGCAGTGTAGCGGGGCTCACCGGGGAGCTGTTTTTT	CASSVAGLTGELFF	TRBV10-1	TRBD2	few	TRBJ2-2
TGCAGTGCTAGGCCGCTAGCGTTTGGGGCTGAAAATACGCAGTATTTT	CSARPLAFGAENTQYF	TRBV20-1	.	.	TRBJ2-3
TGCAGCGTTGACGGGGCGGGACGAAACATTCAGTACTTC	CSVDGAGRNIQYF	TRBV29-1	.	many	TRBJ2-4
TGTGCCAGCTCAGGGGACATCCGCCCTAATCAGCCCCAGCATTTT	CASSGDIRPNQPQHF	TRBV18	.	.	TRBJ1-5
TGTGCCAGCAGCTTAAGAGGGGTTGGTTTTCCCTTAGGATGGCTGAACACTGAAGCTTTCTTT	CASSLRGVGFPLGWLNTEAFF	TRBV7-3	.	many	TRBJ1-1
TGTGCCAGCAGCTTCTGGGATCAGCCCCAGCATTTT	CASSFWDQPQHF	TRBV7-9	.	many	TRBJ1-5
TGTGCCAGCAGTCCCTACAGGGGACTTTCATACGAGCAGTACTTC	CASSPYRGLSYEQYF	TRBV28	.	many	TRBJ2-7